This TCR beta chain was profiled in a study of Graves' ophthalmopathy and Graves' hyperthyroidism. This clonotype was seen ten or more times. The ends were cut back, 2 bases at V and 2 bases at J, with 19 bases in the middle. Germline V gives CDR1 SGHVS, CDR2 FQNEAQ. The CDR3 length is 17 residues. RNA transcripts yielded amplified TCR beta CDR3 regions. Second-round multiplex PCR followed a first-round RT-PCR using HTBI primers. MiXCR, applied by TCRdb to the multiplex PCR reads, yields one record per CDR3 protein. Found here are around 600,000 distinct CDR3 sequences, over 40% of them singletons; the top ten hold 3% to 4%.

The clonotype was recovered from an adult man with Graves' ophthalmopathy. The sequencing sample was made of peripheral blood. The V gene is TRBV7-8, the J gene TRBJ2-7; the D gene could be TRBD1 or TRBD2 (6 bases each). In DNA form, the CDR3 reads TGTGCCAGCAGCTTACAAGGGGGAGGATTTCTGGCCTACGAGCAGTACTTC. Translating gives CASSLQGGGFLAYEQYF.